The 9 T cell receptor beta chains below come from one sample, sequenced in a study of post-analysis software for immune sequencing data. Antigens of these TCRs are unknown. Unique molecular identifiers tagged the TCR beta cDNA libraries. TCRdb passed the PCR reads through MiXCR, listing each CDR3 protein once. In the table there are approximately 350,000 distinct CDR3 sequences, around 37% of which are singletons. Findings of the study overall: There were roughly 5 TRBV segments more frequent in patients than controls, and TRBV5-6, TRBV5-1 and TRBV20-1 were among them.

Material for sequencing was blood. Every receptor here comes from a girl aged 10-17 years with multiple sclerosis.

The chain is built from TRBV7-9 and TRBJ1-1, with 11 bases that match TRBD1. CDR1 and CDR2 (germline): SEHNR, FQNEAQ (reference sequence). Unmatched junction bases numbered 9, after V lost 7 bases and J lost 5 bases. The CDR3 is 15 residues long. CDR3 sequence: CASIAADRGRTEAFF. DNA of the CDR3: TGTGCCAGCATCGCCGCGGACAGGGGGCGAACTGAAGCTTTCTTT.

Comments on this clonotype: At one end, the junction sequence differs from germline, possibly due to a read error. V usage is TRBV12-3 or TRBV12-4 and J usage is TRBJ1-2; D unresolved. This CDR3 region has 15 residues. CDR3 nucleotides: TGTGCCGGCAGTTCTCCCCTCGTCCTGGGTAATGGCTACACCTTC. It is translated as CAGSSPLVLGNGYTF.

The V call is TRBV21-1, the J call TRBJ2-5; the D call TRBD1 from the table was never checked on the DNA. TRBV21-1 represents a pseudogene. The CDR3 is 14 amino acids. CDR3 in DNA: TGTGCCAGCAGCAAAGTGGGGGTGACAGAGACCCAGTACTTC. This sequence encodes CASSKVGVTETQYF.

The chain employs TRBV7-2 and TRBJ2-1; 7 bases agree with TRBD2. Germline V gene sequence: CDR1 SGHTA, CDR2 FQGNSA. The CDR3 covers 16 residues. The V gene end was trimmed by 2 bases and the J gene end by 6 bases; junction bases not matched to a gene: 10. DNA for the CDR3: TGTGCCAGCAGCTTATGGGGGACTACAATCGGCAATGAGCAGTTCTTC. It translates to CASSLWGTTIGNEQFF.

V is TRBV11-2 and J is TRBJ2-7; TRBD2 aligns across 10 bases. This CDR3 region has 16 residues. J lost 3 bases, V lost 4 bases, and 9 bases had no gene match. Germline V gives CDR1 SGHAT, CDR2 FQNNGV. This CDR3 is CASSSFGTSAYYEQYF. The CDR3 bases are TGTGCCAGCAGCTCCTTTGGGACTAGCGCCTACTACGAGCAGTACTTC.

The chain joins TRBV2 to TRBJ1-4; 7 bases map to TRBD1. The V gene end was trimmed by 5 bases and the J gene end by 8 bases; junction bases not matched to a gene: 8. This CDR3 has 14 amino acids. Germline V CDR1 and CDR2: SNHLY, FYNNEI. This chain's CDR3 is CASSRQGGREKLFF. The CDR3 region has the DNA TGTGCCAGCAGTCGGCAGGGGGGGCGAGAAAAACTGTTTTTT.

This sequence joins TRBV20-1 and TRBJ2-1, with TRBD2 as a possible D gene (6 bases). Trimming pared 6 bases from V and 0 bases from J, leaving 15 bases between. The CDR3 is made up of 15 amino acids. Germline V gene lookup returns CDR1 DFQATT and CDR2 SNEGSKA (reference sequence). CDR3 DNA sequence: TGCAGTGCCCCGATCCTCGGGAGCTCCTACAATGAGCAGTTCTTC. This gives the protein CSAPILGSSYNEQFF.

A remark on this clonotype: One junction end does not reproduce the germline sequence, and a read error may be involved. The chain recombines TRBV11-2 with TRBJ2-5, with D tentatively TRBD2 (6 bases). Germline lookup yields CDR1 SGHAT and CDR2 FQNNGV. This CDR3 comprises 13 residues. In DNA, the CDR3 is TGTGCCAGCAGCTTGGGACTTCAAGAGACCCGGTACTTC. This codes for CASSLGLQETRYF.

This clonotype has a handful of counts. The chain couples TRBV29-1 to TRBJ2-3, with 7 bases aligning to TRBD2. This CDR3 spans 13 amino acids. Unmatched junction bases numbered 5, after V lost 6 bases and J lost 2 bases. Germline V gene data show CDR1 as SQVTM and CDR2 as ANQGSEA. The CDR3 is CSVLAPLTDTQYF. The CDR3 DNA is TGCAGCGTACTAGCGCCGCTCACAGATACGCAGTATTTT.